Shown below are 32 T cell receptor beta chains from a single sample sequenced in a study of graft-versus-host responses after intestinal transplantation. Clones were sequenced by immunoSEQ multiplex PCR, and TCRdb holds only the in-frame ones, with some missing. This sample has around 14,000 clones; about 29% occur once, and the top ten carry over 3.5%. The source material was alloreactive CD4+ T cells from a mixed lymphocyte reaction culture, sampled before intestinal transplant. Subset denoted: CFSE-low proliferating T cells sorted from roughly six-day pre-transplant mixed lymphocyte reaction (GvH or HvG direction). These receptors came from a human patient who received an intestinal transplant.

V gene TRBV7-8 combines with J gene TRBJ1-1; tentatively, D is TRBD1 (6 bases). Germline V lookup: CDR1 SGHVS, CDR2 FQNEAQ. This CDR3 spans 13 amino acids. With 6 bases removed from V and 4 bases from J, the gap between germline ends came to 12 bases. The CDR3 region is CASSSNRATEAFF. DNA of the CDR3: TGTGCCAGCAGTTCAAACAGGGCCACTGAAGCTTTCTTT.

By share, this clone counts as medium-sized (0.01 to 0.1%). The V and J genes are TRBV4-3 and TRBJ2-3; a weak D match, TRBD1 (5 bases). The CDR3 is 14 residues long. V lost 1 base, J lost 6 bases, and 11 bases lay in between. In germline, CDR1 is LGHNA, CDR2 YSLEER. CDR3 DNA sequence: TGCGCCAGCAGCCAAGGACGAAAGGGGGATACGCAGTATTTT. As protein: CASSQGRKGDTQYF.

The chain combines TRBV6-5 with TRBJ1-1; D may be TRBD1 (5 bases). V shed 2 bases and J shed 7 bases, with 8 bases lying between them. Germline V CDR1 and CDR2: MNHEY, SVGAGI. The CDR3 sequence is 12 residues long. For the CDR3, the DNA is TGTGCCAGCAGTTACAAGGGGAATGAAGCTTTCTTT. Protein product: CASSYKGNEAFF.

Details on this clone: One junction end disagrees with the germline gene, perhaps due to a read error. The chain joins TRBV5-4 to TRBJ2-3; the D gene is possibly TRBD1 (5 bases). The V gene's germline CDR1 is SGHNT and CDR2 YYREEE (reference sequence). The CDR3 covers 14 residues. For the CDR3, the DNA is TGCGCCAGCAGCCAAGGACGAAAGGGGGATACGCAGTATTTT. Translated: CASSQGRKGDTQYF. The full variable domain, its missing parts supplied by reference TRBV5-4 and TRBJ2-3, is ETGVTQSPTHLIKTRGQQVTLRCSSQSGHNTVSWYQQALGQGPQFIFQYYREEENGRGNFPPRFSGLQFPNYSSELNVNALELDDSALYLCASSQGRKGDTQYFGPGTRLTVL.

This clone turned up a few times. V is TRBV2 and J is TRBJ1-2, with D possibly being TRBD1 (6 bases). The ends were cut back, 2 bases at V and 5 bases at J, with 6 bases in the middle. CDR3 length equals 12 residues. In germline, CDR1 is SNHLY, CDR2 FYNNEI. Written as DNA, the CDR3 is TGTGCCAGCAGTGAACAGGGGTATGGCTACACCTTC. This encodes CASSEQGYGYTF.

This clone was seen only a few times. The CDR3 region has the DNA TGTGCCACCAGCGGGGGGCAACTACAGGGAGACACTGAAGCTTTCTTT. Encoded protein: CATSGGQLQGDTEAFF. The chain has TRBV15 and TRBJ1-1, with TRBD1 as a possible D gene (6 bases). V was clipped by 5 bases and J by 3 bases, with 19 bases between them. Germline V gives CDR1 LNHNV, CDR2 YYDKDF (reference sequence). The CDR3 is 16 amino acids.

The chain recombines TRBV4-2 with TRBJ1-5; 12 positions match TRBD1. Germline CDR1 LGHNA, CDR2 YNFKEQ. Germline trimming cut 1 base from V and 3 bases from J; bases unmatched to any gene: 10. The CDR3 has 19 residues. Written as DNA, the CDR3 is TGTGCCAGCAGCCAAGCCGGGACAGGGGGCAGCGGGATCAATCAGCCCCAGCATTTT. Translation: CASSQAGTGGSGINQPQHF.

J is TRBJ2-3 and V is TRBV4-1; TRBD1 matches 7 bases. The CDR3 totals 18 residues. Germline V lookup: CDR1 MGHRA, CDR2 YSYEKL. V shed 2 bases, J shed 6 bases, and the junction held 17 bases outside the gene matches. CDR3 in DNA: TGCGCCAGCAGCCAAAGGGGAAACGGACAGGAACTTATGGATACGCAGTATTTT. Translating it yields CASSQRGNGQELMDTQYF.

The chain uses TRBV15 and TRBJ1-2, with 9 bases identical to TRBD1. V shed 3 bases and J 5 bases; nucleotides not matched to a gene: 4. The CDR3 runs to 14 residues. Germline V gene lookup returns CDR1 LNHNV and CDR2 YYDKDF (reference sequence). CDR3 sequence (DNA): TGTGCCACCAGCAGGGACAGGGGATGGTATGGCTACACCTTC. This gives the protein CATSRDRGWYGYTF. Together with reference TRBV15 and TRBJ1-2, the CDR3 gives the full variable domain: DAMVIQNPRYQVTQFGKPVTLSCSQTLNHNVMYWYQQKSSQAPKLLFHYYDKDFNNEADTPDNFQSRRPNTSFCFLDIRSPGLGDTAMYLCATSRDRGWYGYTFGSGTRLTVV.

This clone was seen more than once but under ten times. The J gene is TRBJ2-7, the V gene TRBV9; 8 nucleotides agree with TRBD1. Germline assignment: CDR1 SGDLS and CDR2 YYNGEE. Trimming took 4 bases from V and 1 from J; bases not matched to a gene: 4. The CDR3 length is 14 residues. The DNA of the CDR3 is TGTGCCAGCAGCCAGGACAGGGCTTCCTACGAGCAGTACTTC. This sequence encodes CASSQDRASYEQYF.

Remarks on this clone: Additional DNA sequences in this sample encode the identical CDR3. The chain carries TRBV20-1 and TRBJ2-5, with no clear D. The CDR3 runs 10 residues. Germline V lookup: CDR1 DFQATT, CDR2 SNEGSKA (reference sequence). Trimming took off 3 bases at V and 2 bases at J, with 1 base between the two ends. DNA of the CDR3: TGCAGTGCTAGTCAAGAGACCCAGTACTTC. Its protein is CSASQETQYF.

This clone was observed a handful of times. Written as DNA, the CDR3 is TGCGCCAGCAGCCCGGAGACTAGCGGGACCGGCAGAGATACGCAGTATTTT. As protein: CASSPETSGTGRDTQYF. The chain carries TRBV5-1 and TRBJ2-3, with 11 bases identical to TRBD2. The length of the CDR3 is 17 residues. Trimming took 4 bases from V and 5 from J; bases not matched to a gene: 12. Germline V CDR1 and CDR2: SGHRS, YFSETQ.

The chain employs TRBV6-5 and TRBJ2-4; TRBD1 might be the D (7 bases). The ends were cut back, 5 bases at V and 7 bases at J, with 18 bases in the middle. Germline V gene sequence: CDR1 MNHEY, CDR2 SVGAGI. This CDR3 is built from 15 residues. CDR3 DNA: TGTGCCAGCAGTCGAAACACAGGGGACTGGAACATTCAGTACTTC. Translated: CASSRNTGDWNIQYF.

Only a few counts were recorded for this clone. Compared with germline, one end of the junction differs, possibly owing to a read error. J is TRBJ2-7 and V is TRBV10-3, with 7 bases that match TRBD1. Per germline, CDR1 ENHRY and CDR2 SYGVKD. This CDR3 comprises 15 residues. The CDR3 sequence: CASSYSGVQGNEQYF. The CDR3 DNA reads TGTGCCAGCAGTTACTCAGGGGTACAGGGGAACGAGCAGTACTTC.

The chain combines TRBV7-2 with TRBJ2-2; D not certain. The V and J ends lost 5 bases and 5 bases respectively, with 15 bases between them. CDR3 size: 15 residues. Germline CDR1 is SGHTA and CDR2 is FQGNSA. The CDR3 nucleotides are TGTGCCAGCAGCCTTTCTTCAGAAACAACCGGGGAGCTGTTTTTT. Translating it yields CASSLSSETTGELFF.

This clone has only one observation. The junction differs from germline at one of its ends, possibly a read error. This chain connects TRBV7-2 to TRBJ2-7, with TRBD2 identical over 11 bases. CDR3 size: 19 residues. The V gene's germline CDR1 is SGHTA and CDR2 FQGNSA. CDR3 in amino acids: CASSPRVGLAGGKNYGQYF. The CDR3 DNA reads TGTGCCAGCAGCCCGAGGGTGGGATTAGCGGGAGGGAAAAACTACGGGCAGTACTTC. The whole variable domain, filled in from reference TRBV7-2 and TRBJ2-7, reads GAGVSQSPSNKVTEKGKDVELRCDPISGHTALYWYRQSLGQGLEFLIYFQGNSAPDKSGLPSDRFSAERTGGSVSTLTIQRTQQEDSAVYLCASSPRVGLAGGKNYGQYFGPGTRLTVT.

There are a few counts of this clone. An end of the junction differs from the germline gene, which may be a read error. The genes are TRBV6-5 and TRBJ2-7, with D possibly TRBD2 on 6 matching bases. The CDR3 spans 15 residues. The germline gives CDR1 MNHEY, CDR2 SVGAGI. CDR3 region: CAISATGVLSYEQYF. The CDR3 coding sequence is TGTGCCATCAGTGCGACGGGGGTCTTGTCCTACGAGCAGTACTTC.

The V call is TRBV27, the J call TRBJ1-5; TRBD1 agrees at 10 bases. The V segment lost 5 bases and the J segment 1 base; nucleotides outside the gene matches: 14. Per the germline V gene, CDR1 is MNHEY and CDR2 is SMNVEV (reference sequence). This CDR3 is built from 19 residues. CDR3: CASSPDRGQGLISNQPQHF. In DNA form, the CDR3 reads TGTGCCAGCAGTCCAGACCGGGGACAGGGGCTGATAAGCAATCAGCCCCAGCATTTT.

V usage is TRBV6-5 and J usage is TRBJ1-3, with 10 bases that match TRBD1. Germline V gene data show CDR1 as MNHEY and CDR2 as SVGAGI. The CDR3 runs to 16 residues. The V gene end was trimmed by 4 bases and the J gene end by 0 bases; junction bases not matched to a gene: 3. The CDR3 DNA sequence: TGTGCCAGCAGTTTGACAGGGGGCAGCTCTGGAAACACCATATATTTT. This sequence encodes CASSLTGGSSGNTIYF.

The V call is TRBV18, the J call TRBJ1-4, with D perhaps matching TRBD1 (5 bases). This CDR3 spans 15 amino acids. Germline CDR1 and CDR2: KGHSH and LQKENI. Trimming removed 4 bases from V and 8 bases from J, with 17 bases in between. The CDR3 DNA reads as TGTGCCAGCTCACTCATACAGGTACCCGAAGAAAAACTGTTTTTT. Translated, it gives CASSLIQVPEEKLFF.

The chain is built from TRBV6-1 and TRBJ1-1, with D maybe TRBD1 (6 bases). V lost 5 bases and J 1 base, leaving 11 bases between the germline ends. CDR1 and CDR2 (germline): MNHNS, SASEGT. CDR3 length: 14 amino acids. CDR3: CASSKGGKNTEAFF. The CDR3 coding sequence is TGTGCCAGCAGTAAGGGGGGAAAGAACACTGAAGCTTTCTTT.

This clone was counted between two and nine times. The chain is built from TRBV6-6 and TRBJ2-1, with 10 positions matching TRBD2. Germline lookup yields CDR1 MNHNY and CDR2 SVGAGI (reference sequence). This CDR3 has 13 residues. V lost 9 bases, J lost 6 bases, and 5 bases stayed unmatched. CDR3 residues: CASRLAGANEQFF. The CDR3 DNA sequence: TGTGCCAGTCGCCTAGCGGGAGCCAATGAGCAGTTCTTC.

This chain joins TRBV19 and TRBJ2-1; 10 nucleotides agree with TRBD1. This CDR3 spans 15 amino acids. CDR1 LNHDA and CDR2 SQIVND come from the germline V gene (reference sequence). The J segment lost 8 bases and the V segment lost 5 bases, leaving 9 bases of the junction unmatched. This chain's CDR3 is CASSLRTGGMDEQFF. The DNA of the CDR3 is TGTGCCAGTAGTCTCCGGACAGGGGGTATGGATGAGCAGTTCTTC.

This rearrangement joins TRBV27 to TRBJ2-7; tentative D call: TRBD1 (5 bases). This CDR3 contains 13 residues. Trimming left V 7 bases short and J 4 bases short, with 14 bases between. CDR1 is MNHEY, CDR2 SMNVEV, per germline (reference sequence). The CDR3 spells CASTSLTGYEQYF. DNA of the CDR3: TGTGCCAGCACTTCCCTTACAGGTTACGAGCAGTACTTC.

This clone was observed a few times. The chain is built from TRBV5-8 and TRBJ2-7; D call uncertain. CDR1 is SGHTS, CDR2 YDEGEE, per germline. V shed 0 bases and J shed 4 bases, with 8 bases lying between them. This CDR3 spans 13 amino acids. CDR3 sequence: CASSLDPKYEQYF. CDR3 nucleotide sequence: TGTGCCAGCAGCTTGGATCCTAAGTACGAGCAGTACTTC. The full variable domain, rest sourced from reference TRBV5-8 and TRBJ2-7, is EAGVTQSPTHLIKTRGQQATLRCSPISGHTSVYWYQQALGLGLQFLLWYDEGEERNRGNFPPRFSGRQFPNYSSELNVNALELEDSALYLCASSLDPKYEQYFGPGTRLTVT.

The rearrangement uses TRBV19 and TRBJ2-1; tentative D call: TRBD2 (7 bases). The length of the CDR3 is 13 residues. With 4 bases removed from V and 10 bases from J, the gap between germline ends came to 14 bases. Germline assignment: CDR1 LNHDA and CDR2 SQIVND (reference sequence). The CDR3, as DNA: TGTGCCAGTAGTAGCGGGAGAGGGGGGGAGCAGTTCTTC. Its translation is CASSSGRGGEQFF.

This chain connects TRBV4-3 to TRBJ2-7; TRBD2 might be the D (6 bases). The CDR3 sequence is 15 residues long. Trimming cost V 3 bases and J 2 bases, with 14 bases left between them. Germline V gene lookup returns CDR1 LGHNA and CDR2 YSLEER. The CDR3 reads CASSHPRRGTYEQYF. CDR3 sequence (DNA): TGCGCCAGCAGCCACCCCAGGCGGGGAACCTACGAGCAGTACTTC.

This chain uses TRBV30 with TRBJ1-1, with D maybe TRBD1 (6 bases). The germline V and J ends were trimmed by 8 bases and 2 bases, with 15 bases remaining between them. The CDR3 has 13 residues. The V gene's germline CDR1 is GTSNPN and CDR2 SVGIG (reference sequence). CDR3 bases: TGTGCCGAGAGGACAGAGACAAACACTGAAGCTTTCTTT. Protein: CAERTETNTEAFF.

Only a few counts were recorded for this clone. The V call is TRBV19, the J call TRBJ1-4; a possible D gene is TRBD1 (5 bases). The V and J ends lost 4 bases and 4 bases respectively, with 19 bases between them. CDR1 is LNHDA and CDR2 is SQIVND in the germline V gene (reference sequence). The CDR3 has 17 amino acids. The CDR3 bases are TGTGCCAGTAGTAGATCGGGAGGCGGACATGTTAATGAAAAACTGTTTTTT. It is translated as CASSRSGGGHVNEKLFF.

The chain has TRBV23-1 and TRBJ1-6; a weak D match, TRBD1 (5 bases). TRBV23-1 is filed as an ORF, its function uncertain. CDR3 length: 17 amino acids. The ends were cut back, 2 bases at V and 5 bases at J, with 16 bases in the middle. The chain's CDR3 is CASSQEAREKDNSPLHF. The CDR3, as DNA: TGCGCCAGCAGTCAAGAGGCCAGGGAAAAAGATAATTCACCCCTCCACTTT.

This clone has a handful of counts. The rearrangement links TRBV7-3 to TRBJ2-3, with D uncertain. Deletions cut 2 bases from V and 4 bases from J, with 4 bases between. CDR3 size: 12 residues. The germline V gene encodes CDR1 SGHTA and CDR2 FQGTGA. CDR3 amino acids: CASSLAPDTQYF. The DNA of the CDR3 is TGTGCCAGCAGCTTAGCCCCAGATACGCAGTATTTT.

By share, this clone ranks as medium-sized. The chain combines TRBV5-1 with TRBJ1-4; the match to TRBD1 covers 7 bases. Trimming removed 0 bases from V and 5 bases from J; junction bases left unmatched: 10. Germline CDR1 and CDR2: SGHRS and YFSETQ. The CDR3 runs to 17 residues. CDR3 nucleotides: TGCGCCAGCAGCTTGGCCGGAACAGGGGCGGGGAATGAAAAACTGTTTTTT. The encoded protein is CASSLAGTGAGNEKLFF.